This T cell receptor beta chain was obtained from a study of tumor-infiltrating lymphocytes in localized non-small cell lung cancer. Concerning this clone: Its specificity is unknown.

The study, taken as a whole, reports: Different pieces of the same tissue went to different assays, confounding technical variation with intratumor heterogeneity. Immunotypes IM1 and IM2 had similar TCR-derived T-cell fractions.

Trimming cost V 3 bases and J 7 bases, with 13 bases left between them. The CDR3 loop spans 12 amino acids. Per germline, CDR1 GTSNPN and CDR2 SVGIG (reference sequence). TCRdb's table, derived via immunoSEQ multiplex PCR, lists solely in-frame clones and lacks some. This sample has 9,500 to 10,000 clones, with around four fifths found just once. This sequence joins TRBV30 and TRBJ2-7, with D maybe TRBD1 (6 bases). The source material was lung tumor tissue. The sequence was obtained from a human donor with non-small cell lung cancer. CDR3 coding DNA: TGTGCCTGGAGCGAACAGGGTTGGGAGCAGTACTTC. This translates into CAWSEQGWEQYF.